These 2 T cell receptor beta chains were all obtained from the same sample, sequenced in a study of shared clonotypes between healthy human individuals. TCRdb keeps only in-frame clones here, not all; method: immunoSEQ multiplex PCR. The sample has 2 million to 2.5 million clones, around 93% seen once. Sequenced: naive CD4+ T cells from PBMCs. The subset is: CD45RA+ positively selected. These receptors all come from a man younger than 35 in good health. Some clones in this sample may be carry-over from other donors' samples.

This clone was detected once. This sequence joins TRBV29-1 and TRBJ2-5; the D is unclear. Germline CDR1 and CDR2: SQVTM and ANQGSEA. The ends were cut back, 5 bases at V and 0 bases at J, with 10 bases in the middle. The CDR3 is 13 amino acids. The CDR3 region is CSVWHPYQETQYF. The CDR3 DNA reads TGCAGCGTTTGGCATCCCTACCAAGAGACCCAGTACTTC.

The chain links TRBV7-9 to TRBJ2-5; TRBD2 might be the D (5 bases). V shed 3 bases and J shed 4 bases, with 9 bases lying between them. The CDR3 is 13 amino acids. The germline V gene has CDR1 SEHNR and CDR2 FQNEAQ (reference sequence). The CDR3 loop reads CASSFRGSETQYF. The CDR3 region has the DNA TGTGCCAGCAGCTTTCGGGGATCAGAGACCCAGTACTTC.